This T cell receptor beta chain comes out of a study of shared clonotypes between healthy human individuals (dated by TCRdb to the early 2020s). A note on the overall study: A few men and two women, aged 18 to 49 years, made up the cohort. Blood TCR repertoires of a handful of healthy adults were deeply sequenced to estimate repertoire size and the extent of clonotype sharing between individuals. Different laboratories and diverse techniques were used to prepare libraries and sequence TCR repertoires, to increase sequencing depth and limit assay-specific biases. For each donor, CD4 naive and CD4 memory were each given three plates, CD8 naive was given two plates, and CD8 memory was given one plate. Leukapheresis yielded between about 0.9 and 10 billion PBMCs per donor. The full study reports these points: When a handful of donors were compared, the shared fraction of clonotypes was around 5% for naive CD4, less than 4% for naive CD8, roughly 2.5% for memory CD4, and roughly 0.43% for memory CD8. Larger estimated clonotype richness was generally found for naive subsets than for memory subsets. Sampling was restricted to blood, and TCR repertoires in tissue are likely to differ from TCR repertoires in blood. Rarefaction of sorted-subset datasets indicated incomplete sequencing despite the large sequencing depth. The small number of donors limited the genetic and exposure-history diversity represented. Compared with non-shared clonotypes, clonotypes shared by all four sorted-subset donors had higher generation probabilities. Pairwise subsampling indicated that sequencing depth was expected to affect the degree of clonotype sharing among donors.

Healthy HIV-negative adults with no recently reported acute infections or vaccinations were included as donors. Every donor was a Caucasian adult residing in Nashville, Tennessee, USA. CD8 memory samples combined magnetically selected CD45RO+ cells with CCR7-negative CD45RA+ effector memory (TemRA) cells. After blood collection by leukapheresis, PBMCs were isolated using Ficoll-Histopaque density gradient centrifugation and then cryopreserved in the vapor phase of liquid nitrogen. Purity and quantity of every magnetically sorted T cell population were checked by analytical flow cytometry. Each sorted fraction had its genomic DNA isolated and then quantified by UV absorbance on a Nanodrop 2000c. This clone was observed a handful of times. Its specific antigen is unknown. Base qualities are not recorded, but no much larger clone differs from it by a single base. CDR1 and CDR2 are read off the germline V gene (reference sequence) as MNHNY and SVGAGI. V ends up 9 bases short and J 9 bases short, with an unmatched junction base count of 8. From its cysteine to its phenylalanine, the CDR3 spans 12 amino acids. The CDR3 DNA has 36 bases and is translated from base 1.

Using the deep immunoSEQ assay, multiplex PCR amplified TCR CDR3 regions from genomic DNA. For each cell subset, the extracted genomic DNA was distributed evenly across all wells of several immunoSEQ 96-well plates, and each plate served as one replicate. For sorted subsets, each replicate PCR was loaded with about 200 ng genomic DNA, equivalent to 30,000 to 35,000 T cell genomes. The purified libraries were quantified using a Qubit 3.0 fluorometer, sized with a Bioanalyzer 2100, and then quantified again using the KAPA Library Quantification kit. A separate single-read 150-cycle Illumina NextSeq 550 flow cell was used to sequence each immunoSEQ 96-well plate. The paper's processing steps were these. Because the immunoSEQ output included only junctional sequences and no quality scores, the filtering could not be the same as the filtering used for full-length reads. To assign V/J genes and CDR3, sequences were annotated using PyIR, a Python wrapper for IgBLAST v1.9, with IMGT germline references. Reads with weak V/J assignments (E-value above 1e-6), missing CDR3, stop codons, out-of-frame junctions, or ambiguous translated residues were removed. A V3J clonotype was defined by an identical inferred V gene, J gene, and CDR3 amino acid sequence. The percentage overlap between two repertoires was calculated by dividing the number of shared unique clonotypes by the size of the smaller repertoire. Repertoire richness was assessed with RTK rarefaction, the Chao1 estimator, and Recon v2.1 estimates of unobserved clonotypes. Generation probabilities were computed with OLGA for all TCRbeta clonotypes obtained by the gDNA method from a few donors. TCRdb mirrors the immuneACCESS table, restricted to in-frame sequences. Some clones are absent from its copies; in checked studies, under half trace to an unresolved V gene, and the reason for the others is unknown. V, J and clone size derive from that table, while D and trimming were established from the DNA sequence. This sample has a few hundred thousand clones in its table, and 87% of those were observed once. The top ten hold roughly 17% of the sample.

The sequence is built from TRBV6-6 and TRBJ2-1, and 7 bases in between align with TRBD1. The source of this sequence is a man aged 18 to 29 in good health. The sequencing sample was made of memory CD8+ T cells sorted from blood. The cell subset or site label corresponds to: CD45RO+ cells pooled with CCR7-negative TemRA cells. In nucleotides, the sequence is TGTGCCAGTAGCTCAGGGGGTGGTGAGCAGTTCTTC. This sequence encodes CASSSGGGEQFF.